This entry lists 17 T cell receptor beta chains sequenced from one sample in a study of T cell responses to AZD1222 COVID-19 vaccine. Generated by immunoSEQ multiplex PCR, the TCRdb table keeps only in-frame clones and is missing some. The sample consists of about 94,000 clones, roughly 90% of them appearing once. The specimen comprised peripheral blood, sampled 28 days after the second AZD1222 dose. The receptors here all came from an adult who received the AZD1222 COVID-19 vaccine.

The CDR3 here is CASSQELTGNNYGYTF. In DNA form, the CDR3 reads TGTGCCAGCAGCCAAGAATTGACAGGGAATAACTATGGCTACACCTTC. The gene calls are TRBV4-2 and TRBJ1-2, with 7 bases aligning to TRBD1. Germline-derived CDR1 and CDR2 are LGHNA and YNFKEQ. The V segment lost 0 bases and the J segment 1 base; nucleotides outside the gene matches: 5. The CDR3 length is 16 residues.

This clone was picked up many times. J is TRBJ1-2 and V is TRBV4-1; TRBD1 aligns across 7 bases. The CDR3 spans 16 residues. V gave up 4 bases and J gave up 3 bases; unmatched junction bases: 11. CDR1 and CDR2 from the germline V gene are MGHRA and YSYEKL. CDR3 residues: CASSRETGISYYGYTF. The CDR3 region has the DNA TGCGCCAGCAGCCGAGAGACAGGGATCTCATACTATGGCTACACCTTC.

The chain has TRBV2 and TRBJ2-5, with 9 bases identical to TRBD2. V lost 3 bases, J lost 4 bases, and 6 bases stayed unmatched. Germline-derived CDR1 and CDR2 are SNHLY and FYNNEI. The CDR3 runs 15 residues. The CDR3 region is CASSDRAGGRETQYF. The CDR3 coding sequence is TGTGCCAGCAGTGACAGAGCGGGGGGACGAGAGACCCAGTACTTC.

This chain connects TRBV7-9 to TRBJ2-2, with TRBD1 identical over 11 bases. This CDR3 is built from 16 residues. Trimming at V came to 4 bases and at J to 7 bases, leaving 8 bases not matched to a gene. The germline V gene encodes CDR1 SEHNR and CDR2 FQNEAQ (reference sequence). The CDR3 loop reads CASSSFGTGGFGELFF. CDR3 coding DNA: TGTGCCAGCAGCTCTTTCGGGACAGGGGGTTTCGGGGAGCTGTTTTTT.

This chain links TRBV5-1 with TRBJ2-1; the match to TRBD2 covers 12 bases. This CDR3 comprises 17 residues. Germline lookup yields CDR1 SGHRS and CDR2 YFSETQ. J gave up 7 bases and V 4 bases, and 12 bases lay outside the gene matches. CDR3 nucleotides: TGCGCCAGCAGCCCCGGGACTAGCGGGTGGGGAGGGAATGAGCAGTTCTTC. It yields the protein CASSPGTSGWGGNEQFF.

The chain couples TRBV10-3 to TRBJ1-1; a possible D gene is TRBD1 (6 bases). The CDR3 extends over 13 amino acids. Germline lookup yields CDR1 ENHRY and CDR2 SYGVKD. V was trimmed by 10 bases and J by 2 bases, leaving 14 bases between them. CDR3 DNA sequence: TGTGCCACCCAGGGGCCAGACAACACTGAAGCTTTCTTT. This codes for CATQGPDNTEAFF.

The rearrangement joins TRBV11-3 to TRBJ2-1; unclear D gene. CDR1 is SGHNT, CDR2 YENEEA, per germline. Trimming removed 2 bases at V and 4 bases at J, with 6 bases between. CDR3 length: 13 amino acids. The CDR3 is CASSLNGYNEQFF. The CDR3 DNA reads TGTGCCAGCAGCTTAAACGGTTACAATGAGCAGTTCTTC.

The rearrangement joins TRBV25-1 to TRBJ2-2; TRBD1 matches at 8 bases. In germline, CDR1 is MGHDK, CDR2 SYGVNS. Unmatched junction bases numbered 5, after V lost 2 bases and J lost 6 bases. This CDR3 has 15 amino acids. The CDR3 DNA reads TGTGCCAGCAGTGAAACGGACAGGGACTCCGGGGAGCTGTTTTTT. Its protein product is CASSETDRDSGELFF. The full variable domain, in which reference TRBV25-1 and TRBJ2-2 provide the parts outside the CDR3, is EADIYQTPRYLVIGTGKKITLECSQTMGHDKMYWYQQDPGMELHLIHYSYGVNSTEKGDLSSESTVSRIRTEHFPLTLESARPSHTSQYLCASSETDRDSGELFFGEGSRLTVL.

This clone occurred a few times. This sequence joins TRBV15 and TRBJ1-2; no clear D. The germline V and J ends were trimmed by 1 base and 0 bases, with 3 bases remaining between them. The CDR3 contains 13 residues. Germline loops: CDR1 LNHNV, CDR2 YYDKDF (reference sequence). The CDR3 here is CATSRGPNYGYTF. The CDR3 DNA reads as TGTGCCACCAGCAGAGGGCCTAACTATGGCTACACCTTC.

This clone was counted once. The CDR3 bases are TGTGCCAGCAGCTTGGCCGCGGGTTACAATTCACCCCTCCACTTT. Its translation: CASSLAAGYNSPLHF. V gene TRBV5-6 combines with J gene TRBJ1-6; no clear D gene. CDR3 length: 15 residues. V lost 0 bases, J lost 7 bases, and 11 bases lay in between. Looked up from germline, CDR1 is SGHDT and CDR2 is YYEEEE.

V is TRBV19 and J is TRBJ1-5; D ambiguous. Germline assignment: CDR1 LNHDA and CDR2 SQIVND (reference sequence). The CDR3 runs to 15 residues. With 3 bases removed from V and 2 bases from J, the gap between germline ends came to 11 bases. The CDR3 region has the DNA TGTGCCAGTAGTATCGCGAAGAGGGGCAATCAGCCCCAGCATTTT. Translated: CASSIAKRGNQPQHF.

The gene calls are TRBV30 and TRBJ1-1; D is unresolved. Germline V gene lookup returns CDR1 GTSNPN and CDR2 SVGIG (reference sequence). This CDR3 is 16 amino acids long. V gave up 5 bases and J gave up 1 base, with 20 bases separating them. The CDR3 loop is CAWGKGFRRGNTEAFF. The CDR3 coding sequence is TGTGCCTGGGGCAAAGGGTTCCGGAGAGGGAACACTGAAGCTTTCTTT.

This clone occurred once. The chain recombines TRBV4-2 with TRBJ2-4; 7 bases align to TRBD1. Germline lookup yields CDR1 LGHNA and CDR2 YNFKEQ. The CDR3 sequence is 16 residues long. Trimming took 3 bases from V and 1 from J; bases not matched to a gene: 6. CDR3 nucleotides: TGTGCCAGCAGCCAGACCGACAGGGAGGCCAAAAACATTCAGTACTTC. Its protein is CASSQTDREAKNIQYF.

V and J are TRBV6-2 or TRBV6-3 and TRBJ2-7; 8 positions match TRBD2. Trimming took 0 bases from V and 4 from J; bases not matched to a gene: 2. CDR1 is MNHEY and CDR2 is SVGEGT in the germline V gene. This CDR3 spans 14 amino acids. As DNA, the CDR3 is TGTGCCAGCAGTTACTCGGCGGGGGGTTACGAGCAGTACTTC. Protein product: CASSYSAGGYEQYF.

The J gene is TRBJ1-1, the V gene TRBV3-1 (or the pseudogene TRBV3-2); D gene uncertain. The CDR3 runs 15 residues. V lost 0 bases and J lost 4, with 12 bases in between. Germline V gene lookup returns CDR1 LGHDT and CDR2 YNNKEL (reference sequence). CDR3 amino acids: CASSQDPDGLTEAFF. CDR3 nucleotide sequence: TGTGCCAGCAGCCAAGACCCCGACGGACTCACTGAAGCTTTCTTT.

The V gene is TRBV6-5, the J gene TRBJ1-6; 9 positions match TRBD1. This CDR3 has 14 amino acids. The junction had 6 bases not matched to a gene; V was cut back by 6 bases and J by 9 bases. Germline values: CDR1 MNHEY, CDR2 SVGAGI. Written as DNA, the CDR3 is TGTGCCAGCAGGACGGACAGGGGTGGTTCACCCCTCCACTTT. It yields the protein CASRTDRGGSPLHF.

The rearrangement links TRBV4-3 to TRBJ2-5, with D perhaps matching TRBD2 (5 bases). The CDR3 runs to 13 residues. Per germline, CDR1 LGHNA and CDR2 YSLEER. V lost 1 base and J 3 bases, leaving 6 bases between the germline ends. The CDR3 loop is CASSQGTEETQYF. The CDR3, as DNA: TGCGCCAGCAGCCAAGGGACTGAAGAGACCCAGTACTTC.